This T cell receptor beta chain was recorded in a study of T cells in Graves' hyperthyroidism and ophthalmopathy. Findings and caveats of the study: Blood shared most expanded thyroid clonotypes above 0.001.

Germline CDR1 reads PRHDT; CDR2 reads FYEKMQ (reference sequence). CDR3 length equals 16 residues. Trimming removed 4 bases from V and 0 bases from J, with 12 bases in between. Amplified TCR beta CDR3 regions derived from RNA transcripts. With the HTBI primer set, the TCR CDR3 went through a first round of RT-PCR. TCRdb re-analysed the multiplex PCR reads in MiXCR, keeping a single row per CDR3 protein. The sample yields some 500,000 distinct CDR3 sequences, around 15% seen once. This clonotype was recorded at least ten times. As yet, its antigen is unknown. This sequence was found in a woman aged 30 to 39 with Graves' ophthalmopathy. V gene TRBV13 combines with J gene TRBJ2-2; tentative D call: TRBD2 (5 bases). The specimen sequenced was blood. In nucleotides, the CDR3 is TGTGCCAGCAGCTACACGGGGTTTACGAACACCGGGGAGCTGTTTTTT. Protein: CASSYTGFTNTGELFF.